This TCR beta chain was sequenced for a study of cytomegalovirus exposure and HLA in healthy donors. Regarding the study as a whole: A later analysis found most CMV-associated TCR beta chains apparently HLA-restricted.

Trimming took 5 bases from V and 5 from J; bases not matched to a gene: 16. The CDR3 length is 18 residues. Germline CDR1 is SEHNR and CDR2 is FQNEAQ (reference sequence). Primers included in the PCR were 60 Vbeta and 13 Jbeta primers. Sequenced by immunoSEQ multiplex PCR; TCRdb stores in-frame clones only, minus some. The sample has about 89,000 clones; over 65% are singletons. Of note for this clone: Its antigen is unknown.

The specimen sequenced was PBMCs. This chain connects TRBV7-9 to TRBJ2-1; 9 bases fit TRBD1. The TCR sequence derives from a male donor in good health and CMV-seronegative. For the CDR3, the DNA is TGTGCCAGCAGCGCCCTAGGGGCTCGGACAGGGGAGAACAATGAGCAGTTCTTC. Translation gives CASSALGARTGENNEQFF.